This T cell receptor (beta chain) originates from a study of T cells after yellow fever vaccination. This clonotype was observed a handful of times. TCRdb ran MiXCR on the 5' RACE reads and lists one entry per CDR3 protein. Among under 300,000 distinct CDR3 sequences listed, 10% to 15% were seen once. The sequenced sample was CD4+ T cells sorted from PBMCs, obtained 45 days after the yellow fever booster vaccination. This receptor was taken from a man younger than 45 who received the YFV17D yellow fever vaccine.

The CDR3 nucleotides read TGCAGCGTCACCGGGACAGGGTCAGGACTCTACGAGCAGTACTTC. It translates to CSVTGTGSGLYEQYF. The chain joins TRBV29-1 to TRBJ2-7, with TRBD1 identical over 9 bases. Germline CDR1 SQVTM, CDR2 ANQGSEA. The CDR3 spans 15 residues. Trimming at V came to 6 bases and at J to 3 bases, leaving 12 bases not matched to a gene.